The sequence of this T cell receptor (beta chain) was determined in a study of shared T cell receptors in the human thymus. Libraries were prepared by immunoSEQ multiplex PCR; TCRdb keeps only in-frame clonotypes and omits some of them. The sample has hundreds of thousands of clones, roughly 90% seen once; the top ten hold about 0.01%. Trimming took 2 bases from V and 1 from J; bases not matched to a gene: 8. Germline V gene data show CDR1 as MNHNS and CDR2 as SASEGT. CDR3 length: 16 amino acids. These data are also associated with another study on human thymus T cells. That study adds: Donor material was obtained from healthy Finnish infants undergoing corrective surgery for congenital heart defects. Obtained as resections during corrective heart surgery, the thymus tissue was then studied. Gene usage (both V and J) appeared biased in thymic and blood repertoires. Related work found strong thymic repertoire overlap between unrelated individuals.

The sequence was obtained from a boy under three years old with a congenital heart defect. This chain joins TRBV6-1 and TRBJ2-7, with 7 bases identical to TRBD1. The sequencing input was thymocytes. CDR3 loop: CASSETDRSPSYEQYF. Here the CDR3 DNA reads TGTGCCAGCAGTGAAACGGACAGGAGCCCTTCCTACGAGCAGTACTTC.